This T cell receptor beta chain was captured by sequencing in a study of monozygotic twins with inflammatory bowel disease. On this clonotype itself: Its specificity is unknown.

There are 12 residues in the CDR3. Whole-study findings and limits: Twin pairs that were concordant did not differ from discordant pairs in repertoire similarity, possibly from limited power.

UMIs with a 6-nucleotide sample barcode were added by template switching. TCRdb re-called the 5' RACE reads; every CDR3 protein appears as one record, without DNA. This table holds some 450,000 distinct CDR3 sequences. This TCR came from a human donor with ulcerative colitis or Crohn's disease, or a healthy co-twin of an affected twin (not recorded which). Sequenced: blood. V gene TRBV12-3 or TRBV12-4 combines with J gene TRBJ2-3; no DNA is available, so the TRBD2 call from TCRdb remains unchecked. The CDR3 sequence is CASSRLAAGQYF.